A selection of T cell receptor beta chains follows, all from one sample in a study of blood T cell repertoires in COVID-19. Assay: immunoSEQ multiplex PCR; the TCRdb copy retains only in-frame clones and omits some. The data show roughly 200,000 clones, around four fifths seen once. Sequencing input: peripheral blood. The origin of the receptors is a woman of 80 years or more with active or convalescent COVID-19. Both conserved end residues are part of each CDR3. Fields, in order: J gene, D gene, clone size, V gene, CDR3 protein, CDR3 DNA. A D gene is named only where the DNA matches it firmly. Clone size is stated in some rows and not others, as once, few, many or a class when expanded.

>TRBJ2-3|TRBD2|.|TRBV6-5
CASGLAGTDTQYF
TGTGCCAGCGGGCTAGCGGGTACAGATACGCAGTATTTT
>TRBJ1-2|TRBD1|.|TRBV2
CASSEARSGGKGYTF
TGTGCCAGCAGTGAAGCTCGGTCAGGGGGTAAGGGCTACACCTTC
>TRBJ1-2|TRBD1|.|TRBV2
CASATSLTGGDGYTF
TGTGCCAGCGCTACTTCCCTCACAGGGGGCGATGGCTACACCTTC
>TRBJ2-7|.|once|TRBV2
CASSGISAGAYEQYF
TGTGCCAGCAGTGGAATTTCGGCAGGGGCCTACGAGCAGTACTTC
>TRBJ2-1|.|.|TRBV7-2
CASSSLSPYNEQFF
TGTGCCAGCAGCTCCCTGAGCCCCTACAATGAGCAGTTCTTC
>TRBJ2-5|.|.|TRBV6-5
CASTRGWQETQYF
TGTGCCAGCACCAGGGGTTGGCAAGAGACCCAGTACTTC
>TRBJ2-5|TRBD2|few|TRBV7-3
CASSLSGGGGETQYF
TGTGCCAGCAGCTTAAGTGGCGGGGGTGGAGAGACCCAGTACTTC
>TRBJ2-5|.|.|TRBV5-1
CASSLAGQRQETQYF
TGCGCCAGCAGCTTGGCCGGACAGAGACAAGAGACCCAGTACTTC
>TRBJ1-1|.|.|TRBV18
CASSPRQNTEAFF
TGTGCCAGCTCACCACGGCAGAACACTGAAGCTTTCTTT
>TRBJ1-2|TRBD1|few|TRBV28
CASTYRWDSLYGYTF
TGTGCCAGCACCTACCGCTGGGACAGCCTATATGGCTACACCTTC
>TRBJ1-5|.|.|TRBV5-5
CASSLGRGRGGNQPQHF
TGTGCCAGCAGCTTGGGAAGGGGCAGGGGAGGGAATCAGCCCCAGCATTTT
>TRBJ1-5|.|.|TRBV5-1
CASSPEGQGNQPQHF
TGCGCCAGCAGCCCCGAGGGTCAGGGGAATCAGCCCCAGCATTTT
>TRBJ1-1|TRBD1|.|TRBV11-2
CASSLHRGTEAFF
TGTGCCAGCAGCTTACACAGGGGCACTGAAGCTTTCTTT
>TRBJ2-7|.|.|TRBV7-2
CASSLTESYEQYF
TGTGCCAGCAGCTTAACAGAGTCCTACGAGCAGTACTTC
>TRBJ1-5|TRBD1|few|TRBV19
CASSITGQGGFQPQHF
TGTGCCAGTAGTATAACCGGACAGGGAGGTTTTCAGCCCCAGCATTTT
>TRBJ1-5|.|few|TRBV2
CASRRESNQPQHF
TGTGCCAGCAGAAGGGAGAGCAATCAGCCCCAGCATTTT